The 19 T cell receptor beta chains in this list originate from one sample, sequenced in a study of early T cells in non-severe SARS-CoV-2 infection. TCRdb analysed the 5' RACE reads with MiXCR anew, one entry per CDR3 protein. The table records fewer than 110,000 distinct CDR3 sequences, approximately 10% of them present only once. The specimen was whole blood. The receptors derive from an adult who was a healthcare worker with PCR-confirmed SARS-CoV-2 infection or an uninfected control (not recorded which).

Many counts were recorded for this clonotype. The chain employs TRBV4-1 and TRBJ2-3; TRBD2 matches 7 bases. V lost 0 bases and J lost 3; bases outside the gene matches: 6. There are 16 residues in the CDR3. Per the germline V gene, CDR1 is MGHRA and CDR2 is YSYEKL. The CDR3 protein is CASSQDHPAGTDTQYF. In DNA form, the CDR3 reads TGCGCCAGCAGCCAAGATCATCCAGCGGGAACAGATACGCAGTATTTT.

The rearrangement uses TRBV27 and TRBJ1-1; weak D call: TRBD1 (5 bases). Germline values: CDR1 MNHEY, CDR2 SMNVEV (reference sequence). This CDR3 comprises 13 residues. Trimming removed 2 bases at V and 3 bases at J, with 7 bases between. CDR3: CASSLGGDTEAFF. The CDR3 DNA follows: TGTGCCAGCAGTTTAGGGGGGGACACTGAAGCTTTCTTT.

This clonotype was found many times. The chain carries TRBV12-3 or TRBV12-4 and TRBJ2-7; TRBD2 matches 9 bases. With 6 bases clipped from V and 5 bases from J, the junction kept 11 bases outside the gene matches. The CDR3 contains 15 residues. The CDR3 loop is CASSPPGLASDEQYF. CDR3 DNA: TGTGCCAGCAGCCCTCCGGGACTAGCTAGCGACGAGCAGTACTTC.

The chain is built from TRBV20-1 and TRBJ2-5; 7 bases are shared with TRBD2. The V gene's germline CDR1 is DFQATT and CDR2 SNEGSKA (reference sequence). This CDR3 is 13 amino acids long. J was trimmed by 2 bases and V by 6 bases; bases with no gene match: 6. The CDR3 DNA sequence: TGCAGTGCCACCGGGACTAAACAAGAGACCCAGTACTTC. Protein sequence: CSATGTKQETQYF.

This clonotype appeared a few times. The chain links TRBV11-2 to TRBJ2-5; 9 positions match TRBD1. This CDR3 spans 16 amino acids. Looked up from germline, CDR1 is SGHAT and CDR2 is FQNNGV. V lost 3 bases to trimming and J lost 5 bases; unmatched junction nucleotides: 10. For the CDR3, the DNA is TGTGCCAGCAGCTTGAGCGGACAGGGGTCATTCGAGACCCAGTACTTC. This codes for CASSLSGQGSFETQYF.

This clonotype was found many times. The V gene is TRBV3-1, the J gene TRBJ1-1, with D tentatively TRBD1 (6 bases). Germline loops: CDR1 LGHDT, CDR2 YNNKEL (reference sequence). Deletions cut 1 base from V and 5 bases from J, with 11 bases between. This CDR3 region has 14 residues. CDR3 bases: TGTGCCAGCAGCCAAGGAACAGGGAGGACTGAAGCTTTCTTT. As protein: CASSQGTGRTEAFF.

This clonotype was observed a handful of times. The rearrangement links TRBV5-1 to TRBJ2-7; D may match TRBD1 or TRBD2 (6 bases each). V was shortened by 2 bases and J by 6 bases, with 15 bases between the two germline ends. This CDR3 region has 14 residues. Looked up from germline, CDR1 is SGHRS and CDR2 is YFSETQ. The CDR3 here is CASSLQVGGSEQYF. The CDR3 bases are TGCGCCAGCAGCTTACAGGTGGGGGGCTCCGAGCAGTACTTC.

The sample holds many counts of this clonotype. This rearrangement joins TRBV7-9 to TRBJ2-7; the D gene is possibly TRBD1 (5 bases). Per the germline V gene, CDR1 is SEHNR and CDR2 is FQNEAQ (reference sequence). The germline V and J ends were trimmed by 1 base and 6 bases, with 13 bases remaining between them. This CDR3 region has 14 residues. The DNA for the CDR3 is TGTGCCAGCAGCTTAGAAGATCTTAGGGGCGAGCAGTACTTC. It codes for CASSLEDLRGEQYF.

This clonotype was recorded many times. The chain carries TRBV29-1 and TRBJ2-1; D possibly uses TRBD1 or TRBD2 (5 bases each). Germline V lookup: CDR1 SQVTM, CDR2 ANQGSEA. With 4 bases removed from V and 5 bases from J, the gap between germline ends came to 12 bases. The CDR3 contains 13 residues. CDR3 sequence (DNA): TGCAGCGTTGTAGGGACGAAGGACAATGAGCAGTTCTTC. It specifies CSVVGTKDNEQFF.

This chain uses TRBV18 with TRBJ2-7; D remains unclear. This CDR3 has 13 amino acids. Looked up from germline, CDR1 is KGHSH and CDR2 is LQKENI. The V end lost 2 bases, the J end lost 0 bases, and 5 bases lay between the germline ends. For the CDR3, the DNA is TGTGCCAGCTCACCAGGAATCTCCTACGAGCAGTACTTC. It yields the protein CASSPGISYEQYF.

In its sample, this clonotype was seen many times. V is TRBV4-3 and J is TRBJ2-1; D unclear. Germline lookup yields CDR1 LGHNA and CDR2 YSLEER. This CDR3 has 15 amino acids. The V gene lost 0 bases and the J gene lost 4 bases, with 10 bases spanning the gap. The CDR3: CASSQDPVSYNEQFF. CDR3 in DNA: TGCGCCAGCAGCCAAGATCCGGTTAGTTACAATGAGCAGTTCTTC.

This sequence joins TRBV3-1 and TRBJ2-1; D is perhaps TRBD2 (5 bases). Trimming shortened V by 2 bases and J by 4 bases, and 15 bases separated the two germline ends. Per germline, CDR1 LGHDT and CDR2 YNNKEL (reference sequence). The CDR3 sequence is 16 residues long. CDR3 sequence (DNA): TGTGCCAGCAGCCAATCAGATTGGGAGAAATACAATGAGCAGTTCTTC. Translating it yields CASSQSDWEKYNEQFF.

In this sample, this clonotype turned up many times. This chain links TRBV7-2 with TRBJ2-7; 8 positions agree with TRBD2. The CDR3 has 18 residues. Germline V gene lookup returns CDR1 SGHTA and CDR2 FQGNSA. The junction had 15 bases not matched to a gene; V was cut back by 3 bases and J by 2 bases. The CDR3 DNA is TGTGCCAGCAGCTTGCTTCTAGCGGGCCGTGGGGCCACCTACGAGCAGTACTTC. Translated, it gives CASSLLLAGRGATYEQYF.

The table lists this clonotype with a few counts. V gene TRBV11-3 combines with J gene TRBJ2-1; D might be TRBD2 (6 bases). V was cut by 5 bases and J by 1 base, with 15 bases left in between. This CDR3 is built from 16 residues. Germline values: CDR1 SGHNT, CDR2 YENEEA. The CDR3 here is CASSPGRGGSYNEQFF. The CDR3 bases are TGTGCCAGCAGCCCGGGGCGTGGGGGGTCCTACAATGAGCAGTTCTTC.

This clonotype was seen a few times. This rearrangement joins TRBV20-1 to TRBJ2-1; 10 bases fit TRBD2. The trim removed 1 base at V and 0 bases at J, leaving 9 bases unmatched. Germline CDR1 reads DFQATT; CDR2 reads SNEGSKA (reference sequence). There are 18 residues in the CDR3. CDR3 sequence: CSARGALAGEGSYNEQFF. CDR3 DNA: TGCAGTGCTAGAGGAGCTCTAGCGGGAGAGGGCTCCTACAATGAGCAGTTCTTC.

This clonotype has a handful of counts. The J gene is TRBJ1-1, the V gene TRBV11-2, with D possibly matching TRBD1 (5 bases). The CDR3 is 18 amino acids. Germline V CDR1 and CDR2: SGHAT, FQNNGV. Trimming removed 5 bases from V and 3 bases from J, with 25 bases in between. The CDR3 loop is CASSTGSGYDVGDTEAFF. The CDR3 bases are TGTGCCAGCAGCACGGGATCTGGGTACGATGTAGGGGACACTGAAGCTTTCTTT.

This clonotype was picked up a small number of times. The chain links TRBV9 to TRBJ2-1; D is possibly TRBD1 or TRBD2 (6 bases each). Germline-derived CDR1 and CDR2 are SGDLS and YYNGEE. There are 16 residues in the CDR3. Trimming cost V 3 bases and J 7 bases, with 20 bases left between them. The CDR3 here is CASSAMGFGGTNEQFF. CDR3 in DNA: TGTGCCAGCAGCGCAATGGGATTTGGGGGGACAAATGAGCAGTTCTTC.

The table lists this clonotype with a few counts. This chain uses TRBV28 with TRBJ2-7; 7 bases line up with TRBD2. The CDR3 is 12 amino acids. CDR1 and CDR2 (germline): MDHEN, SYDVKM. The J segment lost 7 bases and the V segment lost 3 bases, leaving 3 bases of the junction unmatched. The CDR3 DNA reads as TGTGCCAGCAGTTTCCGGACTAGGGAGCAGTACTTC. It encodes CASSFRTREQYF.

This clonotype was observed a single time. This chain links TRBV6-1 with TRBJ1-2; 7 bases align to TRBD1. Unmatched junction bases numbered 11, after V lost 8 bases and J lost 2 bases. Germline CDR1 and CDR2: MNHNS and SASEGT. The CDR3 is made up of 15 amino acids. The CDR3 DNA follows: TGTGCCAGCCAACGGGACAGCAGACAAAACTATGGCTACACCTTC. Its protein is CASQRDSRQNYGYTF.